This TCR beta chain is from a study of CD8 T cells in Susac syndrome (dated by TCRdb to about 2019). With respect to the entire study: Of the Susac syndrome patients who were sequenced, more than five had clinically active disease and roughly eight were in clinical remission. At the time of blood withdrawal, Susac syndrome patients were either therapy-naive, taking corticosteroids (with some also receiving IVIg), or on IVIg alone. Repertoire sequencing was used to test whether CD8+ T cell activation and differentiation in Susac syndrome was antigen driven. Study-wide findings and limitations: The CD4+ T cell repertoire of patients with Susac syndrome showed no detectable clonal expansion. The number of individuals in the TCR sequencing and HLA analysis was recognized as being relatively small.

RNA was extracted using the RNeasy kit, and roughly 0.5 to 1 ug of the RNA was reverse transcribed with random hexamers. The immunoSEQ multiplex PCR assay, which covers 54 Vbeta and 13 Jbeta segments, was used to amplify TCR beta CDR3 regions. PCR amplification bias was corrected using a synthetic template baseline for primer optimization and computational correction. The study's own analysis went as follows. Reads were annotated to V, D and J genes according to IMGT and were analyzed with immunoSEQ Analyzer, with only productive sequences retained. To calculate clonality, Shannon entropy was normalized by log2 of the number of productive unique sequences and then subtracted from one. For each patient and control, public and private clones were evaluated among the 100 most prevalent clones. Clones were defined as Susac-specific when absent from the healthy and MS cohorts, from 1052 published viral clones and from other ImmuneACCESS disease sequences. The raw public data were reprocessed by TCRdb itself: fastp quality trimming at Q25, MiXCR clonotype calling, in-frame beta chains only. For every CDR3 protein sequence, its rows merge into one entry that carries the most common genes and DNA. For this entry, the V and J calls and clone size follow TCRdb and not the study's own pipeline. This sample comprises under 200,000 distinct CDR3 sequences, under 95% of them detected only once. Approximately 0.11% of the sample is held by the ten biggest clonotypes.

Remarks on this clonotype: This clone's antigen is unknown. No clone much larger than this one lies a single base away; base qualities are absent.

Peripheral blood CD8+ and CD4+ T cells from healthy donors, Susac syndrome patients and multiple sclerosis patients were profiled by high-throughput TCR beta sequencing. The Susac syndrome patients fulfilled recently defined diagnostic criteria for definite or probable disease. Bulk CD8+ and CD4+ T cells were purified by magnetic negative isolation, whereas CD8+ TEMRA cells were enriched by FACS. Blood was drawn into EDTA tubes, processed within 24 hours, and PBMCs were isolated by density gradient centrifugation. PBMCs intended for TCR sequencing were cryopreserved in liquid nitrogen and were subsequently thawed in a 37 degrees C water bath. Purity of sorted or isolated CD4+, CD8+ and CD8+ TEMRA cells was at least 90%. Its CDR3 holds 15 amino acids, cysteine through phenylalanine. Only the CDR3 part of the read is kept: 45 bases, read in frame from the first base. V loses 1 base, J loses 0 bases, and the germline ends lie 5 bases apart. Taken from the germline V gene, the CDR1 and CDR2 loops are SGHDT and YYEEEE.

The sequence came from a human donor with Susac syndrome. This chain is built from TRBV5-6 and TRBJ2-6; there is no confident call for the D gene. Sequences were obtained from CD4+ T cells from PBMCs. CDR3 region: CASSLSDSGANVLTF. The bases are TGTGCCAGCAGCTTGTCAGACTCTGGGGCCAACGTCCTGACTTTC.